The next 30 T cell receptor beta chains were all read from a single sample in a study of T cell changes during pregnancy in multiple sclerosis. Data came from immunoSEQ multiplex PCR; TCRdb stores just in-frame clones and leaves some out. The sample has under 55,000 clones, approximately 92% seen once; the top ten hold 0.74%. Sample: CD4+ T cells from peripheral blood mononuclear cells, taken in the third trimester of pregnancy. Source of these receptors: a female donor with multiple sclerosis, enrolled in a pregnancy study.

The J gene is TRBJ2-7, the V gene TRBV7-2; D is uncertain. Germline CDR1 reads SGHTA; CDR2 reads FQGNSA. This CDR3 is 13 amino acids long. Trimming shortened V by 5 bases and J by 5 bases, and 13 bases separated the two germline ends. CDR3: CASSLRRMDEQYF. As DNA, the CDR3 is TGTGCCAGCAGCCTCCGCAGGATGGACGAGCAGTACTTC.

The genes are TRBV7-6 and TRBJ2-5, with TRBD1 matching over 7 bases. Germline CDR1 and CDR2: SGHVS and FNYEAQ. This CDR3 spans 14 amino acids. With 1 base clipped from V and 5 bases from J, the junction kept 4 bases outside the gene matches. CDR3 nucleotides: TGTGCCAGCAGCTTAGTTGACAGGGTGGAGACCCAGTACTTC. Its translation: CASSLVDRVETQYF.

The chain recombines TRBV10-3 with TRBJ1-6; tentative D call: TRBD1 (5 bases). Germline values: CDR1 ENHRY, CDR2 SYGVKD. This CDR3 spans 14 amino acids. V was clipped by 2 bases and J by 7 bases, with 9 bases between them. For the CDR3, the DNA is TGTGCCATCAGTGAGCCGGGGGTGAATTCACCCCTCCACTTT. Protein: CAISEPGVNSPLHF.

The chain employs TRBV5-6 and TRBJ1-1; 7 bases are a match to TRBD1. With 2 bases clipped from V and 4 bases from J, the junction kept 5 bases outside the gene matches. The CDR3 sequence is 14 residues long. Germline V gives CDR1 SGHDT, CDR2 YYEEEE. The CDR3 bases are TGTGCCAGCAGCTTCGGACAGGATAGCACTGAAGCTTTCTTT. This codes for CASSFGQDSTEAFF.

V and J are TRBV5-1 and TRBJ1-1, with D tentatively TRBD1 (5 bases). Trimming cost V 0 bases and J 3 bases, with 18 bases left between them. This CDR3 is built from 17 residues. CDR1 SGHRS and CDR2 YFSETQ come from the germline V gene. CDR3 DNA: TGCGCCAGCAGCTTGGGCCGACTGACAGCCACCCACACTGAAGCTTTCTTT. As protein: CASSLGRLTATHTEAFF.

The V gene is TRBV15, the J gene TRBJ1-1; D gene unclear. The CDR3 has 13 amino acids. V dropped 5 bases and J dropped 6 bases, with 13 bases sitting between them. Germline V CDR1 and CDR2: LNHNV, YYDKDF (reference sequence). CDR3 residues: CATSAQLGAEAFF. The CDR3 DNA follows: TGTGCCACCAGCGCCCAGCTCGGGGCTGAAGCTTTCTTT.

The CDR3 loop reads CASGLRGGGADTQYF. The CDR3 coding sequence is TGTGCTAGTGGTTTAAGAGGAGGTGGGGCAGATACGCAGTATTTT. The rearrangement uses TRBV12-5 and TRBJ2-3; tentative D call: TRBD2 (5 bases). The CDR3 runs to 15 residues. Trimming took 3 bases from V and 4 from J, leaving 14 bases between them. Germline V lookup: CDR1 LGHNT, CDR2 FRNRAP.

In its sample, this clone was seen a few times. This sequence joins TRBV2 and TRBJ1-4; D may be TRBD1 (6 bases). There are 16 residues in the CDR3. Germline-derived CDR1 and CDR2 are SNHLY and FYNNEI. The ends were cut back, 5 bases at V and 0 bases at J, with 13 bases in the middle. The CDR3 nucleotides read TGTGCCAGCAGTCCCGGGACACTGCCAACTAATGAAAAACTGTTTTTT. It encodes CASSPGTLPTNEKLFF.

CDR3: CASTKTGDSGNTIYF. As DNA, the CDR3 is TGTGCCAGCACCAAGACAGGGGACTCTGGAAACACCATATATTTT. This chain connects TRBV6-1 to TRBJ1-3, with TRBD1 identical over 8 bases. V shed 7 bases and J 0 bases; nucleotides not matched to a gene: 5. Per the germline V gene, CDR1 is MNHNS and CDR2 is SASEGT. The CDR3 is 15 residues long.

The chain recombines TRBV30 with TRBJ1-5, with 7 bases identical to TRBD1. The ends lost 0 bases at V and 4 bases at J; junction bases unmatched: 0. Germline-derived CDR1 and CDR2 are GTSNPN and SVGIG (reference sequence). CDR3 size: 13 residues. The CDR3 nucleotides read TGTGCCTGGAGTGTGGACAGGAATCAGCCCCAGCATTTT. Encoded protein: CAWSVDRNQPQHF.

The chain carries TRBV12-5 and TRBJ2-3; the match to TRBD1 covers 10 bases. With V trimmed by 1 base and J by 1 base, 5 bases remained unmatched. There are 17 residues in the CDR3. Germline V gene sequence: CDR1 LGHNT, CDR2 FRNRAP. CDR3 bases: TGTGCTAGTGGTTTGGAAACCGGGACAGGGGGCACAGATACGCAGTATTTT. This codes for CASGLETGTGGTDTQYF.

V is TRBV9 and J is TRBJ2-7, with TRBD1 matching over 7 bases. J lost 5 bases, V lost 4 bases, and 12 bases had no gene match. This CDR3 contains 15 residues. The germline V gene encodes CDR1 SGDLS and CDR2 YYNGEE. CDR3 in DNA: TGTGCCAGCAGCCCACACCCCAGGGGGTTACACGAGCAGTACTTC. Translating gives CASSPHPRGLHEQYF.

This sequence joins TRBV5-5 and TRBJ1-2; D not resolved. The CDR3 has 15 amino acids. V shed 0 bases and J shed 4 bases, with 13 bases lying between them. CDR1 is SGHKS and CDR2 is YYEKEE in the germline V gene (reference sequence). The chain's CDR3 is CASSLAPSNGYGYTF. DNA of the CDR3: TGTGCCAGCAGCTTGGCCCCGTCGAACGGCTATGGCTACACCTTC. Drawing the rest from reference TRBV5-5 and TRBJ1-2, the complete variable domain is DAGVTQSPTHLIKTRGQQVTLRCSPISGHKSVSWYQQVLGQGPQFIFQYYEKEERGRGNFPDRFSARQFPNYSSELNVNALLLGDSALYLCASSLAPSNGYGYTFGSGTRLTVV.

This chain uses TRBV9 with TRBJ2-2, with 16 bases fitting TRBD2. Germline lookup yields CDR1 SGDLS and CDR2 YYNGEE. This CDR3 spans 18 amino acids. J lost 6 bases, V lost 4 bases, and 9 bases had no gene match. CDR3 nucleotide sequence: TGTGCCAGCAGCCCGGGACTAGCGGGGGGGGTAGTGGCCGGGGAGCTGTTTTTT. It specifies CASSPGLAGGVVAGELFF.

Here the CDR3 reads CSVEGALNTEAFF. The CDR3 DNA follows: TGCAGCGTTGAGGGGGCTTTGAACACTGAAGCTTTCTTT. The V call is TRBV29-1, the J call TRBJ1-1, with D perhaps matching TRBD1 (6 bases). This CDR3 spans 13 amino acids. The germline CDR1 and CDR2 sequences are SQVTM and ANQGSEA. V was clipped by 3 bases and J by 0 bases, with 8 bases between them. The full variable domain, in which reference TRBV29-1 and TRBJ1-1 provide the parts outside the CDR3, is SAVISQKPSRDICQRGTSLTIQCQVDSQVTMMFWYRQQPGQSLTLIATANQGSEATYESGFVIDKFPISRPNLTFSTLTVSNMSPEDSSIYLCSVEGALNTEAFFGQGTRLTVV.

This clone was detected once. The chain joins TRBV5-1 to TRBJ2-7, with 7 bases matching TRBD2. The CDR3 runs 16 residues. Trimming at V came to 0 bases and at J to 1 base, leaving 7 bases not matched to a gene. Germline V CDR1 and CDR2: SGHRS, YFSETQ. The CDR3 coding sequence is TGCGCCAGCAGCTTGGGCCGGGCTAGCGGATCCTACGAGCAGTACTTC. It is translated as CASSLGRASGSYEQYF.

This CDR3 reads CASSYGTVGLNEQFF. The CDR3 DNA reads TGTGCCAGCAGTTACGGGACAGTAGGCCTCAATGAGCAGTTCTTC. This chain joins TRBV6-6 and TRBJ2-1; 7 nucleotides match TRBD1. With 2 bases clipped from V and 6 bases from J, the junction kept 7 bases outside the gene matches. Germline CDR1 is MNHNY and CDR2 is SVGAGI (reference sequence). The CDR3 is 15 residues long.

This clone has just one count. This chain joins TRBV27 and TRBJ2-1; 8 bases match TRBD1. J gave up 8 bases and V 5 bases, and 20 bases lay outside the gene matches. The CDR3 contains 18 residues. Germline CDR1 MNHEY, CDR2 SMNVEV (reference sequence). The CDR3 bases are TGTGCCAGCAGTCGAACCCCCTCAGGGGGCGTTAGCTCCCATGAGCAGTTCTTC. This translates into CASSRTPSGGVSSHEQFF.

The chain carries TRBV19 and TRBJ1-5; D remains unclear. This CDR3 contains 14 residues. Trimming shortened V by 4 bases and J by 7 bases, and 14 bases separated the two germline ends. The germline V gene encodes CDR1 LNHDA and CDR2 SQIVND (reference sequence). This CDR3 reads CASSNLARRQPQHF. In DNA, the CDR3 is TGTGCCAGTAGTAACCTCGCTAGGAGACAGCCCCAGCATTTT.

By proportion, this clone is medium-sized (0.01 to 0.1%). V and J are TRBV5-4 and TRBJ1-1; D gene ambiguous. Germline CDR1 is SGHNT and CDR2 is YYREEE (reference sequence). Trimming took off 0 bases at V and 0 bases at J, with 9 bases between the two ends. CDR3 length: 15 amino acids. CDR3 nucleotide sequence: TGTGCCAGCAGCTTGGAAGTGAGCCTGAACACTGAAGCTTTCTTT. Translated, it gives CASSLEVSLNTEAFF. The complete variable domain, with remaining parts taken from reference TRBV5-4 and TRBJ1-1, reads ETGVTQSPTHLIKTRGQQVTLRCSSQSGHNTVSWYQQALGQGPQFIFQYYREEENGRGNFPPRFSGLQFPNYSSELNVNALELDDSALYLCASSLEVSLNTEAFFGQGTRLTVV.

This chain joins TRBV19 and TRBJ1-5; D is possibly TRBD1 (6 bases). Deletions cut 4 bases from V and 4 bases from J, with 14 bases between. Germline V gene lookup returns CDR1 LNHDA and CDR2 SQIVND (reference sequence). CDR3 length equals 15 residues. The CDR3 DNA reads TGTGCCAGTAGTACACGGAACAGGGCAAATCAGCCCCAGCATTTT. As protein: CASSTRNRANQPQHF.

This chain uses TRBV6-1 with TRBJ2-1; 10 nucleotides match TRBD1. The V segment lost 4 bases and the J segment 1 base; nucleotides outside the gene matches: 7. Germline V CDR1 and CDR2: MNHNS, SASEGT. The CDR3 is 17 residues long. The CDR3: CASSATGQGLSYNEQFF. CDR3 DNA sequence: TGTGCCAGCAGTGCTACGGGACAGGGGCTTTCCTACAATGAGCAGTTCTTC.

This clone has only a few counts. The rearrangement links TRBV29-1 to TRBJ1-1, with D unresolved. The CDR3 runs to 11 residues. V was cut by 4 bases and J by 5 bases, with 8 bases left in between. Germline CDR1 SQVTM, CDR2 ANQGSEA. CDR3 region: CSVAPGTEAFF. Written as DNA, the CDR3 is TGCAGCGTTGCTCCGGGGACTGAAGCTTTCTTT.

This clone appeared a few times. The chain combines TRBV2 with TRBJ2-5, with 13 bases that match TRBD2. The V segment lost 6 bases and the J segment 3 bases; nucleotides outside the gene matches: 4. CDR3 size: 15 residues. In germline, CDR1 is SNHLY, CDR2 FYNNEI. This CDR3 is CASSRGLAGEETQYF. The CDR3 region has the DNA TGTGCCAGCAGCCGAGGACTAGCGGGGGAAGAGACCCAGTACTTC.

The chain recombines TRBV2 with TRBJ2-1; 16 bases map to TRBD2. CDR1 and CDR2 from the germline V gene are SNHLY and FYNNEI. CDR3 length: 17 amino acids. The J segment lost 5 bases and the V segment lost 6 bases, leaving 7 bases of the junction unmatched. DNA for the CDR3: TGTGCCAGCAGGACGGGACTAGCGGGGGGGGGCCACAATGAGCAGTTCTTC. This codes for CASRTGLAGGGHNEQFF.

The chain carries TRBV25-1 and TRBJ2-7; TRBD1 is a possible D gene (5 bases). V was cut by 6 bases and J by 6 bases, with 12 bases left in between. The CDR3 sequence is 12 residues long. The germline V gene has CDR1 MGHDK and CDR2 SYGVNS. The CDR3 coding sequence is TGTGCCAGCAGGGCTCACCAGGGCGAGCAGTACTTC. It specifies CASRAHQGEQYF.

This CDR3 is CASSVGLGLGYNEQFF. In DNA form, the CDR3 reads TGTGCCAGCAGCGTGGGTCTAGGACTCGGATACAATGAGCAGTTCTTC. The rearrangement links TRBV9 to TRBJ2-1; D perhaps matches TRBD2 (5 bases). Germline loops: CDR1 SGDLS, CDR2 YYNGEE. This CDR3 region has 16 residues. Trimming removed 2 bases from V and 4 bases from J, with 16 bases in between.

The V gene is TRBV5-5, the J gene TRBJ1-5, with a tentative D call TRBD1 (6 bases). The V end lost 3 bases, the J end lost 5 bases, and 15 bases lay between the germline ends. This CDR3 comprises 15 residues. Germline CDR1 SGHKS, CDR2 YYEKEE (reference sequence). The CDR3 sequence: CASSSLGAQDQPQHF. The CDR3 DNA reads TGTGCCAGCAGCTCCTTGGGGGCGCAGGATCAGCCCCAGCATTTT.

The chain uses TRBV11-2 and TRBJ1-5; D unresolved. This CDR3 is built from 18 residues. Deletions cut 2 bases from V and 0 bases from J, with 17 bases between. Germline CDR1 is SGHAT and CDR2 is FQNNGV. The CDR3 loop reads CASSLNAGSRYSNQPQHF. The CDR3 DNA reads TGTGCCAGCAGCTTAAATGCTGGGAGCCGCTATAGCAATCAGCCCCAGCATTTT.

Comment on this clone: The CDR3 ends on some other residue instead of the conserved phenylalanine or tryptophan, so this is likely a read error. It is unclear where the CDR3 begins or ends on the DNA, so no DNA is shown, and the CDR3 is as TCRdb lists it. The chain couples TRBV5-8 to TRBJ1-2; the DNA was not compared with TRBD1, the D call given in the table. CDR1 is SGHTS, CDR2 YDEGEE, per germline. The CDR3 totals 11 residues, both ends included. The CDR3 loop reads CASSLDRVFRL.